A selection of T cell receptor beta chains follows, all from one sample in a study of cytomegalovirus exposure and HLA in healthy donors. Only in-frame clones appear in the TCRdb table, and some are missing; sequencing was by immunoSEQ multiplex PCR. The data contain about 140,000 clones, roughly 80% of them singletons. Sequencing input: PBMCs. All receptors derive from a woman aged 40-49 years in good health and CMV-seropositive. CDR3s include the opening cysteine and the closing phenylalanine or tryptophan. D genes are given only for firm matches. For some rows the clone size is stated as once, few or many, or as a class when expanded; others skip it.

TRBJ1-1 TRBD1 TRBV2 - CASSLKQGGNTEAFF TGTGCCAGCAGCTTAAAACAGGGGGGGAACACTGAAGCTTTCTTT
TRBJ2-1 - TRBV7-2 - CASSRIGRDNEQFF TGTGCCAGCAGCCGGATTGGCAGGGACAATGAGCAGTTCTTC
TRBJ1-1 - TRBV5-6 - CASGGLMNTEAFF TGTGCCAGCGGGGGCCTCATGAACACTGAAGCTTTCTTT
TRBJ1-2 TRBD1 TRBV2 once CASMFGQGDMKGYTF TGTGCCAGCATGTTCGGACAGGGGGACATGAAGGGCTACACCTTC
TRBJ1-5 - TRBV15 - CATSMIRQESRNQPQHF TGTGCCACCAGCATGATCAGGCAGGAAAGCAGAAATCAGCCCCAGCATTTT
TRBJ2-1 TRBD1 TRBV4-3 - CASSQQGAISNEQFF TGCGCCAGCAGCCAACAGGGGGCGATATCTAATGAGCAGTTCTTC
TRBJ1-5 - TRBV5-4 - CASSLGGRGGNQPQHF TGTGCCAGCAGCTTGGGCGGCAGGGGAGGCAATCAGCCCCAGCATTTT
TRBJ2-1 TRBD2 TRBV30 few CAWSLTSGWGGEQFF TGTGCCTGGAGTCTGACTAGCGGGTGGGGGGGTGAGCAGTTCTTC
TRBJ2-3 TRBD2 TRBV18 once CASSPPGRAGMTDTQYF TGTGCCAGCTCACCACCGGGTCGAGCGGGGATGACAGATACGCAGTATTTT
TRBJ2-7 TRBD1 TRBV9 - CASSAHPGTAYEQYF TGTGCCAGCAGCGCCCACCCCGGGACAGCCTACGAGCAGTACTTC
TRBJ1-6 TRBD1 TRBV7-8 - CASSYRTGGYNSPLHF TGTGCCAGCAGCTACCGGACAGGGGGCTATAATTCACCCCTCCACTTT
TRBJ2-1 - TRBV7-9 - CASRLLGPPGEQFF TGTGCCAGCAGATTACTAGGTCCTCCAGGGGAGCAGTTCTTC
TRBJ1-1 - TRBV5-1 once CASSLGLAEEAFF TGCGCCAGCAGCTTGGGCCTAGCCGAGGAAGCTTTCTTT
TRBJ2-3 - TRBV7-2 - CASSLNLRATDTQYF TGTGCCAGCAGCTTAAATCTGAGGGCGACAGATACGCAGTATTTT
TRBJ1-1 TRBD1 TRBV28 - CASTSGQKNTEAFF TGTGCCAGCACTTCGGGACAGAAGAACACTGAAGCTTTCTTT
TRBJ1-3 - TRBV29-1 - CSVSDRQRNTIYF TGCAGCGTAAGCGACAGACAACGAAACACCATATATTTT
TRBJ1-4 TRBD1 TRBV9 - CASSIRGQGEKLFF TGTGCCAGCAGCATACGAGGACAGGGAGAAAAACTGTTTTTT
TRBJ2-7 - TRBV10-3 - CAISGGRSYEQYF TGTGCCATCAGTGGTGGCAGGTCCTACGAGCAGTACTTC
TRBJ2-2 TRBD1 TRBV9 - CASSTRQGDTGELFF TGTGCCAGCAGCACCCGACAGGGGGACACCGGGGAGCTGTTTTTT
TRBJ2-1 - TRBV15 - CATSRPRGEDEQFF TGTGCCACCAGCCGACCCAGGGGAGAGGACGAGCAGTTCTTC
TRBJ2-1 - TRBV28 - CASNKDGAWGVEQFF TGTGCCAGCAATAAAGACGGGGCTTGGGGGGTTGAGCAGTTCTTC
TRBJ2-5 - TRBV5-1 once CASSLDRNQETQYF TGCGCCAGCAGCCTGGACAGAAACCAAGAGACCCAGTACTTC
TRBJ2-2 - TRBV13 few CASSFRLVGELFF TGTGCCAGCAGCTTCAGACTGGTCGGGGAGCTGTTTTTT
TRBJ2-1 TRBD2 TRBV5-1 - CASSLAGALNEQFF TGCGCCAGCAGCTTAGCGGGGGCCCTTAATGAGCAGTTCTTC
TRBJ1-1 - TRBV19 - CASSEKTGNTEAFF TGTGCCAGTAGTGAGAAGACGGGGAACACTGAAGCTTTCTTT
TRBJ2-3 - TRBV7-8 once CASSLSGTDTQYF TGTGCCAGCAGCTTATCAGGCACAGATACGCAGTATTTT
TRBJ2-5 - TRBV5-1 once CASSLDEFALKETQYF TGCGCCAGCAGCTTGGATGAGTTTGCCCTAAAAGAGACCCAGTACTTC
TRBJ2-7 - TRBV10-3 - CAISDSLTHQYF TGTGCCATCAGTGACTCACTAACCCACCAGTACTTC
TRBJ1-1 - TRBV5-4 few CASSLDSSEAFF TGTGCCAGCAGCTTGGATTCGAGTGAAGCTTTCTTT
TRBJ1-2 - TRBV29-1 - CSVLDRIGGYTF TGCAGCGTGTTGGACAGAATAGGGGGCTACACCTTC
TRBJ2-1 TRBD2 TRBV6-4 once CASSADSGVYEQFF TGTGCCAGCAGTGCTGATAGCGGGGTCTATGAGCAGTTCTTC
TRBJ2-3 - TRBV28 - CASSAPRSGSTDTQYF TGTGCCAGCAGTGCCCCTAGAAGTGGGTCCACAGATACGCAGTATTTT
TRBJ1-2 - TRBV10-3 - CAISEYRDYGYTF TGTGCCATCAGTGAGTACAGGGATTATGGCTACACCTTC
TRBJ1-1 - TRBV4-3 - CASSQGRARGNTEAFF TGCGCCAGCAGCCAAGGGCGGGCCAGAGGAAACACTGAAGCTTTCTTT
TRBJ2-5 - TRBV6-4 few CASSDPWSQYQETQYF TGTGCCAGCAGTGACCCTTGGTCCCAGTACCAAGAGACCCAGTACTTC
TRBJ1-1 - TRBV5-1 - CASSPGQLGTEAFF TGCGCCAGCAGCCCCGGACAGCTGGGCACTGAAGCTTTCTTT
TRBJ1-3 - TRBV10-3 few CAISDFPILSF TGTGCCATCAGTGATTTTCCGATCCTAAGCTTT
TRBJ2-7 - TRBV6-1 - CASSIGPSYEQYF TGTGCCAGCAGTATCGGTCCCTCCTACGAGCAGTACTTC
TRBJ1-3 - TRBV7-2 few CASSPDRYSGNTIYF TGTGCCAGCAGCCCCGACAGGTACTCTGGAAACACCATATATTTT
TRBJ2-1 - TRBV19 - CARLVEGFISVWVEEQFF TGTGCCAGGCTAGTAGAGGGCTTTATAAGTGTATGGGTCGAGGAGCAGTTCTTC
TRBJ2-7 - TRBV25-1 - CASSALPGRERASYEQYF TGTGCCAGCAGTGCTCTCCCGGGGCGCGAGCGGGCTTCCTACGAGCAGTACTTC
TRBJ2-7 - TRBV29-1 few CSVEDSTGKGYEQYF TGCAGCGTTGAAGATTCTACAGGAAAGGGCTACGAGCAGTACTTC
TRBJ2-1 TRBD2 TRBV5-4 - CASSLTSGSYNEQFF TGTGCCAGCAGCTTGACTAGCGGCTCCTACAATGAGCAGTTCTTC
TRBJ1-2 - TRBV7-2 - CASSATGTSYGYTF TGTGCCAGCAGCGCCACAGGGACCTCCTATGGCTACACCTTC
TRBJ2-5 - TRBV5-4 - CASSPSGSRETQYF TGTGCCAGCAGCCCCTCCGGTAGCAGAGAGACCCAGTACTTC
TRBJ2-1 TRBD2 TRBV28 - CASSFATSLYFNEQFF TGTGCCAGCAGTTTTGCGACTAGCCTATACTTCAATGAGCAGTTCTTC
TRBJ2-2 - TRBV6-5 - CASSSQPGFTGELFF TGTGCCAGCAGTTCGCAGCCAGGTTTCACCGGGGAGCTGTTTTTT
TRBJ1-1 - TRBV18 - CASSPTAGDTEAFF TGTGCCAGCTCACCTACCGCAGGGGACACTGAAGCTTTCTTT
TRBJ2-7 - TRBV28 - CASKETGSRVREQYF TGTGCCAGCAAAGAGACAGGCTCGAGGGTACGCGAGCAGTACTTC
TRBJ2-7 - TRBV30 - CAWSERYEQYF TGTGCCTGGAGTGAGCGTTACGAGCAGTACTTC
TRBJ2-2 - TRBV7-3 - CASSLTGGGAGELFF TGTGCCAGCAGCTTAACCGGAGGGGGGGCCGGGGAGCTGTTTTTT
TRBJ2-3 - TRBV7-2 - CASSSGQGTDTQYF TGTGCCAGCAGCTCCGGTCAGGGGACAGATACGCAGTATTTT
TRBJ1-1 TRBD1 TRBV28 - CASSLQGAYTEAFF TGTGCCAGCAGTTTGCAGGGGGCGTACACTGAAGCTTTCTTT
TRBJ1-5 - TRBV9 - CASSTGGYSNQPQHF TGTGCCAGCAGCACGGGGGGATATAGCAATCAGCCCCAGCATTTT
TRBJ2-5 - TRBV27 once CASSLGQGGTQYF TGTGCCAGCAGTTTGGGGCAGGGGGGGACCCAGTACTTC
TRBJ2-5 TRBD2 TRBV5-1 - CASSLGSGIQETQYF TGCGCCAGCAGCTTGGGTAGCGGGATCCAAGAGACCCAGTACTTC
TRBJ2-5 TRBD2 TRBV6-5 - CASSYMASGLETQYF TGTGCCAGCAGTTACATGGCTAGCGGGCTGGAGACCCAGTACTTC
TRBJ2-3 TRBD1 TRBV19 - CATSLGQGTYWYF TGTGCCACCTCCCTTGGACAGGGCACGTATTGGTATTTT
TRBJ2-3 - TRBV6-1 - CASAEIDTQYF TGTGCCAGCGCGGAGATAGATACGCAGTATTTT
TRBJ2-1 TRBD2 TRBV18 once CASSLTAGGPDEQFF TGTGCCAGCTCCCTTACCGCGGGGGGGCCCGATGAGCAGTTCTTC